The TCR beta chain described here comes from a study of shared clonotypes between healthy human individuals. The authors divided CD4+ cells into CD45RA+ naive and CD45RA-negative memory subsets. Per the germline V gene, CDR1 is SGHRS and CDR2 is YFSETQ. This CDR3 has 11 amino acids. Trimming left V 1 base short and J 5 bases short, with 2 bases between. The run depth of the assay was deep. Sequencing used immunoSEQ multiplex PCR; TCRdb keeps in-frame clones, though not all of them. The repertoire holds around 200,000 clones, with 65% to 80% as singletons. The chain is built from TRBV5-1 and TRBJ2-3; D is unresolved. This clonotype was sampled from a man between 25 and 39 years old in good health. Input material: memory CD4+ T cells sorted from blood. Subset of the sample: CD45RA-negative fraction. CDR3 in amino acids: CASSLRDTQYF. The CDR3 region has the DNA TGCGCCAGCAGCTTGAGAGATACGCAGTATTTT.